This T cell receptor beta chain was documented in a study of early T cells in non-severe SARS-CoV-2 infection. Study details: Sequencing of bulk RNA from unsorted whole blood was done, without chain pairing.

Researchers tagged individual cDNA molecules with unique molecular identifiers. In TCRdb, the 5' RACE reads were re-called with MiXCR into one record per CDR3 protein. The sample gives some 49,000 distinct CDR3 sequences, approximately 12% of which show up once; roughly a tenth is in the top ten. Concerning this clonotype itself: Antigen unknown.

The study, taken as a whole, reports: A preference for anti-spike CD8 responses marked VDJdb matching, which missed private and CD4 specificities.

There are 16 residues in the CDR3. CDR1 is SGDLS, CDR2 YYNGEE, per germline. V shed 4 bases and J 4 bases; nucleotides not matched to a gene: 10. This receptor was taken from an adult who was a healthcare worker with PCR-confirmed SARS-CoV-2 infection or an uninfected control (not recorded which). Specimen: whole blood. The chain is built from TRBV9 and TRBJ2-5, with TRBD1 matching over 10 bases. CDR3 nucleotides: TGTGCCAGCAGCCCTAGGGACAGGGGCATCCGAGAGACCCAGTACTTC. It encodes CASSPRDRGIRETQYF.